This passage covers 4 T cell receptor beta chains from one sample sequenced in a study of regulatory T cells in long-lasting Graves disease. Building the TCR beta libraries relied on iRepertoire HTBI primers, and CDR3 regions underwent Arm-PCR. Each CDR3 protein is one row after TCRdb ran MiXCR on the multiplex PCR reads. This sample yields 400,000 to 500,000 distinct CDR3 sequences, of which roughly 17% are seen a single time; under 30% belongs to the top ten. Time point here: newly diagnosed GD, antithyroid drugs for less than 3 months. There was RNA extracted from PBMCs, and the TCR library was made from it. These records were also assigned to another study, of T cells in Graves' hyperthyroidism and ophthalmopathy.

This sample comprised peripheral blood mononuclear cells (PBMCs), obtained at new diagnosis, from a patient treated with antithyroid drugs. These receptors originate from a woman aged 18 to 35 with Graves disease.

This clonotype was seen ten or more times. The chain is built from TRBV2 and TRBJ1-2; D is ambiguous. Trimming took off 7 bases at V and 5 bases at J, with 17 bases between the two ends. The germline CDR1 and CDR2 sequences are SNHLY and FYNNEI. This CDR3 comprises 14 residues. The CDR3 spells CASIWREGRYGYTF. The CDR3 DNA follows: TGTGCCAGCATCTGGAGGGAAGGGCGGTATGGCTACACCTTC. The whole variable domain, remainder taken from reference TRBV2 and TRBJ1-2, is EPEVTQTPSHQVTQMGQEVILRCVPISNHLYFYWYRQILGQKVEFLVSFYNNEISEKSEIFDDQFSVERPDGSNFTLKIRSTKLEDSAMYFCASIWREGRYGYTFGSGTRLTVV.

This clonotype showed up many times. The CDR3 DNA sequence: TGTGCCAGCAGTTTGCCTCGGTACAAGCAGTACTTC. Translating it yields CASSLPRYKQYF. This chain joins TRBV28 and TRBJ2-7, with D unclear. CDR1 MDHEN and CDR2 SYDVKM come from the germline V gene. V was cut by 3 bases and J by 8 bases, with 11 bases left in between. The CDR3 consists of 12 residues.

At least ten counts were recorded for this clonotype. V is TRBV7-3 and J is TRBJ2-1; TRBD2 agrees at 9 bases. Looked up from germline, CDR1 is SGHTA and CDR2 is FQGTGA. This CDR3 region has 15 residues. Trimming took 6 bases from V and 0 from J; bases not matched to a gene: 3. The chain's CDR3 is CASSFSGSSYNEQFF. CDR3 nucleotide sequence: TGTGCCAGCAGTTTTAGCGGGAGCTCCTACAATGAGCAGTTCTTC.

Concerning this clonotype itself: Just one base apart from a much larger clone, this may be a read error. The rearrangement uses TRBV20-1 and TRBJ2-5; 13 bases are a match to TRBD2. The better agreement between TRBJ2-1 and the DNA end casts doubt on the J call. The CDR3 covers 14 residues. Germline CDR1 reads DFQATT; CDR2 reads SNEGSKA (reference sequence). CDR3 coding DNA: TGCAGTGCTCCCGGGACTAGCGGGGCCTACGAGCAGTTCTTC. Translating gives CSAPGTSGAYEQFF.